The source of this T cell receptor (beta chain) is a study of early T cells in non-severe SARS-CoV-2 infection. At the level of the study: From unsorted whole blood, bulk RNA was sequenced, and the chains remained unpaired. Study results and caveats: Clonotype matching in VDJdb favored anti-spike CD8 responses and did not capture private and CD4 specificities.

As concerns this clonotype: The antigen remains unidentified.

CDR3 size: 17 residues. Germline V CDR1 and CDR2: SQVTM, ANQGSEA. Trimming at V came to 1 base and at J to 4 bases, leaving 13 bases not matched to a gene. Individual cDNA molecules each received unique molecular identifiers attached to them. TCRdb reprocessed the 5' RACE reads via MiXCR and lists one record per CDR3 protein. The table has some 64,000 distinct CDR3 sequences, 20% seen once. The source is an adult who was a healthcare worker with PCR-confirmed SARS-CoV-2 infection or an uninfected control (not recorded which). The sequences come from whole blood, collected at baseline. The J gene is TRBJ2-3, the V gene TRBV29-1; 8 bases line up with TRBD2. The CDR3 reads CSVEGGRMGLGADTQYF. For the CDR3, the DNA is TGCAGCGTTGAAGGGGGTCGAATGGGACTAGGAGCAGATACGCAGTATTTT.